What follows describes a single TCR beta chain. No antigen is known for it. This sample is drawn from a study of high-grade serous ovarian cancer treatment subgroups. Overall study: On average, roughly 14,000 reads and about 8,100 unique TCR beta rearrangements were obtained per sample.

The CDR3 totals 15 residues. Germline V gene sequence: CDR1 SGHRS, CDR2 YFSETQ. Trimming pared 0 bases from V and 5 bases from J, leaving 14 bases between. Generated by immunoSEQ multiplex PCR, the TCRdb table keeps only in-frame clones and is missing some. The sample has 5,500 to 6,000 clones; about 60% are singletons. Study outcomes and limitations: The analyses considered CDR3 and ignored CDR1 and CDR2. Same-patient tumor repertoires overlapped at roughly 0.11 to 0.79; different patients barely overlapped.

Tumor samples were taken before definitive surgery or chemotherapy. This rearrangement joins TRBV5-1 to TRBJ1-2; weak D call: TRBD1 (6 bases). The clonotype originates from a human donor with high-grade serous ovarian cancer. Sequencing input: tumor tissue. The CDR3, as DNA: TGCGCCAGCAGCTTGGACGGGCACAGGGCTTATGGCTACACCTTC. Protein product: CASSLDGHRAYGYTF. Full variable domain (remainder filled in from reference TRBV5-1 and TRBJ1-2): KAGVTQTPRYLIKTRGQQVTLSCSPISGHRSVSWYQQTPGQGLQFLFEYFSETQRNKGNFPGRFSGRQFSNSRSEMNVSTLELGDSALYLCASSLDGHRAYGYTFGSGTRLTVV.